The next 15 T cell receptor beta chains were all read from a single sample in a study of identifying expanded T cells in peripheral blood. The protocol was immunoSEQ multiplex PCR, while the TCRdb copy is restricted to in-frame clones and leaves out a portion. The top ten clones hold around a fifth of a sample with approximately 81,000 clones, 84% of them seen once. Sequences were obtained from blood. These receptors came from a person aged 18 to 75 in good health.

In DNA, the CDR3 is TGTGCCAGCACCACGGGTGGCTGGGCCAAAAACATTCAGTACTTC. Its protein product is CASTTGGWAKNIQYF. This rearrangement joins TRBV28 to TRBJ2-4, with D uncertain. The V end lost 7 bases, the J end lost 1 base, and 14 bases lay between the germline ends. CDR1 is MDHEN and CDR2 is SYDVKM in the germline V gene. The length of the CDR3 is 15 residues.

This clone was seen a single time. This chain connects TRBV19 to TRBJ1-1; D is unclear. From germline, CDR1 is LNHDA and CDR2 SQIVND (reference sequence). Deletions cut 5 bases from V and 0 bases from J, with 10 bases between. This CDR3 has 14 residues. CDR3 sequence: CASSVQTLNTEAFF. CDR3 coding DNA: TGTGCCAGTAGTGTTCAAACCTTGAACACTGAAGCTTTCTTT.

V gene TRBV19 combines with J gene TRBJ1-3; D gene ambiguous. The CDR3 totals 14 residues. Germline assignment: CDR1 LNHDA and CDR2 SQIVND (reference sequence). Between the trimmed V and J ends, which lost 5 bases and 1 base, there was a span of 9 bases. The CDR3 loop is CASSLLVSGNTIYF. The CDR3 DNA sequence: TGTGCCAGTAGTTTACTGGTGTCTGGAAACACCATATATTTT.

V gene TRBV5-1 combines with J gene TRBJ2-2; a weak D match, TRBD2 (6 bases). The CDR3 is 16 residues long. The V gene lost 3 bases and the J gene lost 5 bases, with 17 bases spanning the gap. CDR1 and CDR2 (germline): SGHRS, YFSETQ. CDR3 in amino acids: CASSSTGVSITGELFF. The CDR3 region has the DNA TGCGCCAGCAGCTCCACGGGGGTATCTATTACCGGGGAGCTGTTTTTT.

The V and J genes are TRBV7-3 and TRBJ1-1, with no clear D. This CDR3 spans 13 amino acids. Germline CDR1 is SGHTA and CDR2 is FQGTGA. V lost 0 bases, J lost 5 bases, and 7 bases lay in between. The CDR3 region is CASSLTLETEAFF. The CDR3 nucleotides read TGTGCCAGCAGCTTAACGTTGGAAACTGAAGCTTTCTTT.

The chain recombines TRBV21-1 with TRBJ1-1; no DNA check was done on the table's D call, TRBD1. TRBV21-1 is classified as a pseudogene. The CDR3 runs 18 residues. The chain's CDR3 is CASSKADRGLMSNTEAFF. Written as DNA, the CDR3 is TGTGCCAGCAGCAAGGCAGACAGGGGGCTAATGTCGAACACTGAAGCTTTCTTT.

This chain connects TRBV28 to TRBJ2-6, with a possible D match to TRBD1 (5 bases). Trimming removed 5 bases at V and 0 bases at J, with 17 bases between. This CDR3 is built from 18 residues. From germline, CDR1 is MDHEN and CDR2 SYDVKM. The CDR3 loop reads CASSPPAGPFSGANVLTF. CDR3 in DNA: TGTGCCAGCAGTCCACCGGCAGGGCCCTTCTCTGGGGCCAACGTCCTGACTTTC.

The chain uses TRBV11-2 and TRBJ2-3; tentative D call: TRBD2 (6 bases). The germline V gene encodes CDR1 SGHAT and CDR2 FQNNGV. Deletions cut 5 bases from V and 7 bases from J, with 13 bases between. The CDR3 extends over 13 amino acids. In nucleotides, the CDR3 is TGTGCCAGCAGCCCCCCGGGGGTAAATACGCAGTATTTT. Translating gives CASSPPGVNTQYF.

The gene calls are TRBV27 and TRBJ2-5, with 7 bases fitting TRBD1. Germline lookup yields CDR1 MNHEY and CDR2 SMNVEV (reference sequence). CDR3 length: 12 residues. V trimming: 6 bases; J trimming: 6 bases; junction bases outside the gene matches: 4. In DNA form, the CDR3 reads TGTGCCAGCAGGACAGGGAGCCAGACCCAGTACTTC. The encoded protein is CASRTGSQTQYF.

This clone has just a few counts. This sequence joins TRBV4-1 and TRBJ1-2; D is unresolved. Trimming cost V 0 bases and J 2 bases, with 13 bases left between them. The CDR3 is 16 amino acids. CDR1 MGHRA and CDR2 YSYEKL come from the germline V gene. CDR3 sequence reads: CASSQELAGNNYGYTF. CDR3 DNA: TGCGCCAGCAGCCAAGAGCTAGCCGGCAACAACTATGGCTACACCTTC.

This clone showed up just once. J is TRBJ1-2 and V is TRBV6-5, with D uncertain. The length of the CDR3 is 12 residues. Germline loops: CDR1 MNHEY, CDR2 SVGAGI. V was pared by 7 bases and J by 8 bases, with 14 bases between. CDR3 DNA sequence: TGTGCCAGCAAGGAGACCCGAGGGGGCTACACCTTC. This codes for CASKETRGGYTF.

V is TRBV2 and J is TRBJ1-3; TRBD1 might be the D (5 bases). Trimming took 8 bases from V and 0 from J, leaving 14 bases between them. CDR3 length equals 15 residues. CDR1 and CDR2 (germline): SNHLY, FYNNEI. The CDR3 here is CASGEGTISGNTIYF. For the CDR3, the DNA is TGTGCCAGCGGCGAAGGGACGATCTCTGGAAACACCATATATTTT.

This clone was observed once. This chain links TRBV5-1 with TRBJ2-5; unclear D gene. Trimming cost V 2 bases and J 0 bases, with 5 bases left between them. The CDR3 is made up of 13 amino acids. CDR1 is SGHRS and CDR2 is YFSETQ in the germline V gene. The CDR3 here is CASSFTYQETQYF. The CDR3 DNA reads TGCGCCAGCAGCTTTACGTACCAAGAGACCCAGTACTTC.

The rearrangement uses TRBV28 and TRBJ2-7; a weak D match, TRBD1 (5 bases). Trimming took off 5 bases at V and 4 bases at J, with 6 bases between the two ends. The CDR3 runs to 11 residues. Germline CDR1 and CDR2: MDHEN and SYDVKM. Here the CDR3 reads CASSPGYEQYF. The CDR3 DNA follows: TGTGCCAGCAGTCCAGGGTACGAGCAGTACTTC.

V gene TRBV5-5 combines with J gene TRBJ1-3; no definite D call. Germline V gene sequence: CDR1 SGHKS, CDR2 YYEKEE (reference sequence). The CDR3 runs to 13 residues. With 4 bases removed from V and 0 bases from J, the gap between germline ends came to 5 bases. This CDR3 is CASSRNSGNTIYF. As DNA, the CDR3 is TGTGCCAGCAGCAGGAACTCTGGAAACACCATATATTTT.